The count of the clone carrying this T cell receptor beta chain is one. Original processing notes: Amplification from reference gene primers served as the basis for estimated nucleated cell counts. Clones were read by immunoSEQ multiplex PCR, and TCRdb kept only the in-frame ones, dropping some. D and trimming were read from the DNA, whereas the V and J calls and clone size are those reported in that table. The sample gives roughly 400,000 clones, over 75% of which show up once; 1.4% to 1.5% is in the top ten. The data stem from a study of blood T cell repertoires in COVID-19. For the study at large: Sources were T cells, B-cell-depleted T cells, or PBMCs; the material itself was cDNA or gDNA.

Participants classified as exposed had met a COVID-19 case within 2 weeks before study entry. The CDR3 runs to 12 residues. V lost 9 bases and J 0 bases, leaving 6 bases between the germline ends. Germline V lookup: CDR1 KGHDR, CDR2 SFDVKD. The sample comprised PBMCs or T cells enriched from blood (not recorded which). The chain employs TRBV24-1 and TRBJ2-3; D is uncertain. The receptor's source is a woman aged 18-29 years who had been exposed to COVID-19. The CDR3 bases are TGTGCCACCTCAACTAGCACAGATACGCAGTATTTT. Translated, it gives CATSTSTDTQYF.